A single sample gave rise to the 2 T cell receptor beta chains below, sequenced in a study of cytomegalovirus exposure and HLA in healthy donors. Researchers ran the PCR with 60 Vbeta and 13 Jbeta primers. Some clones are missing from TCRdb's copy, which holds only in-frame ones; the method was immunoSEQ multiplex PCR. Altogether some 200,000 clones are present, approximately 78% being singletons, with the ten largest covering about 0.78%. Sequenced input: PBMCs. The receptors were gathered from a woman aged 18-29 years in good health and CMV-seronegative.

V is TRBV5-1 and J is TRBJ2-3, with a tentative D call TRBD1 (6 bases). Germline lookup yields CDR1 SGHRS and CDR2 YFSETQ. The V gene lost 5 bases and the J gene lost 3 bases, with 13 bases spanning the gap. CDR3 length: 14 amino acids. CDR3 bases: TGCGCCAGCAGTCTGACAGGTACAACAGATACGCAGTATTTT. This translates into CASSLTGTTDTQYF.

CDR3 DNA: TGTGCCAGCAGTGGGGACAGACCCGAGCCAGATACGCAGTATTTT. This sequence encodes CASSGDRPEPDTQYF. The genes are TRBV6-1 and TRBJ2-3, with 7 bases identical to TRBD1. Germline CDR1 MNHNS, CDR2 SASEGT. CDR3 length: 15 amino acids. V lost 4 bases and J lost 4; bases outside the gene matches: 8.